Presented here are 26 T cell receptor beta chains from one specimen sequenced in a study of T cells in Graves' hyperthyroidism and ophthalmopathy. Amplified regions were TCR beta CDR3 sequences from RNA transcripts. The HTBI primer set was used in a first-round RT-PCR of the TCR CDR3. TCRdb reprocessed the multiplex PCR reads with MiXCR, giving one entry per CDR3 protein. The sample has around 270,000 distinct CDR3 sequences, approximately 19% seen once; the top ten hold 39%. The sample taken for sequencing was blood. These receptors were taken from a man aged 50 to 59 with Graves' ophthalmopathy.

Only one count was recorded for this clonotype. The V and J genes are TRBV5-1 and TRBJ2-2; TRBD1 matches 11 bases. Germline V lookup: CDR1 SGHRS, CDR2 YFSETQ. Unmatched junction bases numbered 9, after V lost 5 bases and J lost 6 bases. This CDR3 is 16 amino acids long. CDR3 sequence: CASSFGQGANSGELFF. The CDR3 bases are TGCGCCAGCAGTTTTGGACAGGGGGCGAATTCCGGGGAGCTGTTTTTT.

This clonotype has ten or more counts. The V and J genes are TRBV11-2 and TRBJ2-2; tentative D call: TRBD2 (5 bases). Germline CDR1 and CDR2: SGHAT and FQNNGV. The CDR3 is made up of 18 amino acids. With 5 bases removed from V and 2 bases from J, the gap between germline ends came to 21 bases. The CDR3 DNA sequence: TGTGCCAGCAGCCCTAGAAATCCTACTAGAAAAAACACCGGGGAGCTGTTTTTT. It translates to CASSPRNPTRKNTGELFF.

The table lists this clonotype with a few counts. The chain recombines TRBV5-1 with TRBJ2-2; the match to TRBD2 covers 8 bases. The CDR3 extends over 15 amino acids. V gave up 9 bases and J gave up 0 bases; unmatched junction bases: 7. Germline V gives CDR1 SGHRS, CDR2 YFSETQ. The CDR3 nucleotides read TGCGCCACTTCAGCGGGGGTGTCGAACACCGGGGAGCTGTTTTTT. Translated, it gives CATSAGVSNTGELFF.

This clonotype was picked up many times. The chain couples TRBV5-1 to TRBJ2-7, with D unresolved. The CDR3 has 14 amino acids. Germline-derived CDR1 and CDR2 are SGHRS and YFSETQ. The ends were cut back, 0 bases at V and 0 bases at J, with 7 bases in the middle. The CDR3 spells CASSLEPFSYEQYF. The CDR3 DNA follows: TGCGCCAGCAGCTTGGAACCTTTCTCCTACGAGCAGTACTTC. Drawing the rest from reference TRBV5-1 and TRBJ2-7, the complete variable domain is KAGVTQTPRYLIKTRGQQVTLSCSPISGHRSVSWYQQTPGQGLQFLFEYFSETQRNKGNFPGRFSGRQFSNSRSEMNVSTLELGDSALYLCASSLEPFSYEQYFGPGTRLTVT.

The chain combines TRBV28 with TRBJ2-3; TRBD1 agrees at 10 bases. Germline V gives CDR1 MDHEN, CDR2 SYDVKM. Trimming at V came to 7 bases and at J to 11 bases, leaving 12 bases not matched to a gene. The CDR3 loop spans 14 amino acids. For the CDR3, the DNA is TGTGCCAGCACGCGGGACAGGGGCCTCAGGGTGCAGTATTTT. It codes for CASTRDRGLRVQYF.

At least ten counts were recorded for this clonotype. The rearrangement joins TRBV13 to TRBJ2-5, with unresolved D. Between the trimmed V and J ends, which lost 1 base and 2 bases, there was a span of 2 bases. The germline CDR1 and CDR2 sequences are PRHDT and FYEKMQ (reference sequence). The length of the CDR3 is 12 residues. This CDR3 reads CASSLEQETQYF. The CDR3 DNA reads TGTGCCAGCAGCTTAGAGCAAGAGACCCAGTACTTC.

The V call is TRBV7-6, the J call TRBJ2-3; D possibly matches TRBD1 or TRBD2 (5 bases each). Trimming left V 1 base short and J 0 bases short, with 17 bases between. CDR3 length equals 18 residues. Germline CDR1 reads SGHVS; CDR2 reads FNYEAQ. CDR3 loop: CASSLGGSGGSSTDTQYF. CDR3 sequence (DNA): TGTGCCAGCAGCTTAGGGGGGAGTGGCGGATCTAGCACAGATACGCAGTATTTT. Full variable domain (outside the CDR3, taken from reference TRBV7-6 and TRBJ2-3): GAGVSQSPRYKVTKRGQDVALRCDPISGHVSLYWYRQALGQGPEFLTYFNYEAQQDKSGLPNDRFSAERPEGSISTLTIQRTEQRDSAMYRCASSLGGSGGSSTDTQYFGPGTRLTVL.

In its sample, this clonotype was seen a few times. This chain joins TRBV28 and TRBJ2-7, with 12 bases aligning to TRBD2. V dropped 8 bases and J dropped 3; count of bases not matched to a gene: 5. Germline-derived CDR1 and CDR2 are MDHEN and SYDVKM. The length of the CDR3 is 14 residues. As DNA, the CDR3 is TGTGCCAGCGGCCCTAGCGGGAGGGTCTACGAGCAGTACTTC. This gives the protein CASGPSGRVYEQYF. The variable domain in full, completed from reference TRBV28 and TRBJ2-7, reads DVKVTQSSRYLVKRTGEKVFLECVQDMDHENMFWYRQDPGLGLRLIYFSYDVKMKEKGDIPEGYSVSREKKERFSLILESASTNQTSMYLCASGPSGRVYEQYFGPGTRLTVT.

The rearrangement links TRBV6-1 to TRBJ2-1; D unclear. This CDR3 is 14 amino acids long. Germline V gene sequence: CDR1 MNHNS, CDR2 SASEGT. The V gene lost 4 bases and the J gene lost 5 bases, with 12 bases spanning the gap. The CDR3 DNA reads TGTGCCAGCAGTGCACGAACACAGAACAATGAGCAGTTCTTC. It translates to CASSARTQNNEQFF.

This clonotype was detected ten times or more. The CDR3 DNA reads as TGTGCCTGGAGCGGGGGGGTTGCGGGACAGCCCCAGCATTTT. Translation gives CAWSGGVAGQPQHF. The chain employs TRBV30 and TRBJ1-5, with D possibly matching TRBD1 (5 bases). The CDR3 spans 14 residues. Per the germline V gene, CDR1 is GTSNPN and CDR2 is SVGIG (reference sequence). Trimming took 3 bases from V and 7 from J, leaving 16 bases between them.

V gene TRBV18 combines with J gene TRBJ2-7; the D is unclear. Germline CDR1 is KGHSH and CDR2 is LQKENI. Deletions cut 2 bases from V and 3 bases from J, with 8 bases between. The CDR3 has 13 amino acids. Here the CDR3 DNA reads TGTGCCAGCTCACCAGGAGATAACTACGAGCAGTACTTC. Amino acids: CASSPGDNYEQYF. The variable domain in full, with the rest retrieved from reference TRBV18 and TRBJ2-7, is NAGVMQNPRHLVRRRGQEARLRCSPMKGHSHVYWYRQLPEEGLKFMVYLQKENIIDESGMPKERFSAEFPKEGPSILRIQQVVRGDSAAYFCASSPGDNYEQYFGPGTRLTVT.

The chain is built from TRBV5-1 and TRBJ1-4, with 7 bases lining up with TRBD1. The CDR3 has 13 amino acids. V shed 5 bases, J shed 6 bases, and the junction held 4 bases outside the gene matches. The germline CDR1 and CDR2 sequences are SGHRS and YFSETQ. DNA of the CDR3: TGCGCCAGCAGTGAAACAGGGGATGAAAAACTGTTTTTT. This encodes CASSETGDEKLFF.

This clonotype came up many times. The genes are TRBV2 and TRBJ2-7, with D possibly matching TRBD1 (5 bases). Trimming left V 7 bases short and J 4 bases short, with 11 bases between. Germline V gene sequence: CDR1 SNHLY, CDR2 FYNNEI. The CDR3 is made up of 12 amino acids. The CDR3 loop reads CASKIDSYEQYF. CDR3 sequence (DNA): TGTGCCAGCAAAATTGACAGTTACGAGCAGTACTTC.

There are many counts of this clonotype. As DNA, the CDR3 is TGCGCCAGCAGGCCAGGGGTGAACACTGAAGCTTTCTTT. Encoded protein: CASRPGVNTEAFF. This sequence joins TRBV5-1 and TRBJ1-1; weak D call: TRBD1 (6 bases). The V gene lost 5 bases and the J gene lost 0 bases, with 8 bases spanning the gap. CDR3 length: 13 amino acids. Germline-derived CDR1 and CDR2 are SGHRS and YFSETQ.

V and J are TRBV19 and TRBJ2-5; perhaps D is TRBD1 or TRBD2 (5 bases each). CDR3 length: 13 amino acids. Germline lookup yields CDR1 LNHDA and CDR2 SQIVND (reference sequence). Trimming pared 6 bases from V and 2 bases from J, leaving 10 bases between. The CDR3 reads CASRGRSQETQYF. For the CDR3, the DNA is TGTGCCAGTAGGGGACGGTCACAAGAGACCCAGTACTTC.

This clonotype occurred many times. This sequence joins TRBV29-1 and TRBJ1-1; D is undetermined. Trimming took 5 bases from V and 2 from J, leaving 3 bases between them. This CDR3 contains 10 residues. Germline values: CDR1 SQVTM, CDR2 ANQGSEA. The CDR3 reads CSVKNTEAFF. CDR3 DNA sequence: TGCAGCGTTAAAAACACTGAAGCTTTCTTT. Filled out from reference TRBV29-1 and TRBJ1-1, the complete variable domain reads SAVISQKPSRDICQRGTSLTIQCQVDSQVTMMFWYRQQPGQSLTLIATANQGSEATYESGFVIDKFPISRPNLTFSTLTVSNMSPEDSSIYLCSVKNTEAFFGQGTRLTVV.

This clonotype was observed a few times. The chain is built from TRBV5-1 and TRBJ2-7; unclear D gene. Looked up from germline, CDR1 is SGHRS and CDR2 is YFSETQ. The CDR3 runs to 12 residues. V dropped 3 bases and J dropped 2 bases, with 6 bases sitting between them. DNA for the CDR3: TGCGCCAGCAGCTCGAACGCCTACGAGCAGTACTTC. Its translation: CASSSNAYEQYF.

This clonotype came up once. The chain is built from TRBV4-1 and TRBJ1-1; 10 nucleotides agree with TRBD1. Germline CDR1 and CDR2: MGHRA and YSYEKL. CDR3 size: 18 residues. The trim removed 4 bases at V and 0 bases at J, leaving 11 bases unmatched. The CDR3 bases are TGCGCCAGCAGCCTCCGGACAGGGGGGGGGAGAATGAACACTGAAGCTTTCTTT. It encodes CASSLRTGGGRMNTEAFF.

The V and J genes are TRBV19 and TRBJ1-1; D gene ambiguous. With 5 bases removed from V and 4 bases from J, the gap between germline ends came to 14 bases. Germline V CDR1 and CDR2: LNHDA, SQIVND (reference sequence). There are 14 residues in the CDR3. The CDR3 loop is CASSQRASGTEAFF. For the CDR3, the DNA is TGTGCCAGTAGTCAGAGGGCCAGTGGCACTGAAGCTTTCTTT.

This clonotype was seen only a few times. The V and J genes are TRBV19 and TRBJ2-3; 11 bases agree with TRBD2. Losses at the gene ends were 4 bases for V and 4 bases for J; bases not matched to a gene: 16. Germline V gene lookup returns CDR1 LNHDA and CDR2 SQIVND (reference sequence). This CDR3 region has 19 residues. The CDR3 region is CASSTGTSGRPLGADTQYF. Written as DNA, the CDR3 is TGTGCCAGTAGTACCGGGACTAGCGGACGACCCCTGGGGGCAGATACGCAGTATTTT.

This clonotype came up many times. V and J are TRBV7-9 and TRBJ1-5, with TRBD1 matching over 7 bases. Per the germline V gene, CDR1 is SEHNR and CDR2 is FQNEAQ (reference sequence). Germline trimming cut 0 bases from V and 5 bases from J; bases unmatched to any gene: 4. The CDR3 spans 15 residues. The CDR3 DNA is TGTGCCAGCAGCTTAGCTAGCACAGGGGATCAGCCCCAGCATTTT. Protein sequence: CASSLASTGDQPQHF.

In its sample, this clonotype is medium-sized. The gene calls are TRBV9 and TRBJ2-7; 11 nucleotides line up with TRBD1. Germline CDR1 is SGDLS and CDR2 is YYNGEE. The J segment lost 2 bases and the V segment lost 4 bases, leaving 2 bases of the junction unmatched. The CDR3 has 14 amino acids. The CDR3 bases are TGTGCCAGCAGCCCGGGACAGGGGGCCTACGAGCAGTACTTC. Its protein is CASSPGQGAYEQYF.

In regard to this clonotype: This may be a read error: a much more frequent sequence differs by one nucleotide. This rearrangement joins TRBV24-1 to TRBJ2-1; possible D gene TRBD1, 6 bases. The CDR3 loop spans 17 amino acids. Per the germline V gene, CDR1 is KGHDR and CDR2 is SFDVKD. The CDR3 DNA sequence: TGTGCCACCAGCGATTCGGGACATCAAAGTCTCTACAATGAGCAGTTCTTC. This gives the protein CATSDSGHQSLYNEQFF.

This clonotype was seen more than once but under ten times. The chain is built from TRBV24-1 and TRBJ2-7; D gene unclear. The V gene's germline CDR1 is KGHDR and CDR2 SFDVKD. This CDR3 contains 11 residues. Trimming removed 6 bases from V and 0 bases from J, with 2 bases in between. The CDR3, as DNA: TGTGCCACCAGTCTCTCCTACGAGCAGTACTTC. This encodes CATSLSYEQYF.

This clonotype was observed at least ten times. CDR3 amino acids: CASSSGWVTEAFF. Written as DNA, the CDR3 is TGTGCCAGCAGCTCAGGGTGGGTCACTGAAGCTTTCTTT. The J gene is TRBJ1-1, the V gene TRBV2; D is perhaps TRBD1 (5 bases). The V gene's germline CDR1 is SNHLY and CDR2 FYNNEI. CDR3 length: 13 amino acids. V gave up 6 bases and J gave up 4 bases, with 12 bases separating them.

This clonotype was observed many times. This chain links TRBV30 with TRBJ2-2; D unclear. From germline, CDR1 is GTSNPN and CDR2 SVGIG (reference sequence). The CDR3 is 13 residues long. Between the trimmed V and J ends, which lost 3 bases and 3 bases, there was a span of 8 bases. The CDR3 here is CAWSGGYTGELFF. The CDR3, as DNA: TGTGCCTGGAGCGGCGGATACACCGGGGAGCTGTTTTTT.